A selection of T cell receptor beta chains follows, all from one sample in a study of cytomegalovirus exposure and HLA in healthy donors. Sequenced by immunoSEQ multiplex PCR; TCRdb stores in-frame clones only, minus some. This sample yields around 150,000 clones, of which 79% are seen a single time; 5% to 8.5% belongs to the top ten. Sequences were obtained from PBMCs. Source of these receptors: a man aged 35-49 years in good health and CMV-seropositive. Both conserved end residues are part of each CDR3. D genes are given only for firm matches. Where a row states a size, it is once, few, many or the class of an expanded clone; other rows omit it.

clone_size	v_call	d_call	j_call	cdr3_nt	cdr3_aa
-	TRBV30	-	TRBJ1-6	TGTGCCTGGAGTGTAGGAGGGATAAACCTCGATTCACCCCTCCACTTT	CAWSVGGINLDSPLHF
-	TRBV30	-	TRBJ1-1	TGTGCCTGGAATGAACAGGTGAACACTGAAGCTTTCTTT	CAWNEQVNTEAFF
few	TRBV6-1	TRBD1	TRBJ1-5	TGTGCCAGCAGATGGGACAGAGCTAGCAATCAGCCCCAGCATTTT	CASRWDRASNQPQHF
-	TRBV5-1	TRBD2	TRBJ2-2	TGCGCCACCGGATGGGGGGGGAACACCGGGGAGCTGTTTTTT	CATGWGGNTGELFF
-	TRBV7-9	-	TRBJ2-7	TGTGCCAGCAGCTTAGGGGGTGGGGGCGATGGCCACGAGCAGTACTTC	CASSLGGGGDGHEQYF
-	TRBV6-5	TRBD2	TRBJ2-1	TGTGCCAGCAGTTACTCGATCGGGAGGTCCTACAATGAGCAGTTCTTC	CASSYSIGRSYNEQFF
-	TRBV10-3	-	TRBJ1-1	TGTGCCATCAGTGAGTCGACTCGACGGATACTGGGAGCTTTCTTT	CAISESTRRILGAFF
once	TRBV5-4	TRBD1	TRBJ1-1	TGTGCCAGCAGCGGCGACAGGGGAACTGAAGCTTTCTTT	CASSGDRGTEAFF
-	TRBV7-9	-	TRBJ1-2	TGTTCCAGCAGCTCGGACAGCTATGGCTACACCTTC	CSSSSDSYGYTF
-	TRBV7-2	-	TRBJ1-5	TGTGCCAGCAGCTTAGTTACAGGGAATAGCAATCAGCCCCAGCATTTT	CASSLVTGNSNQPQHF
-	TRBV5-1	-	TRBJ2-7	TGCGCCAGCAGCTTGCAACAGGGCTTTCGGCTCGAGCAGTACTTC	CASSLQQGFRLEQYF
few	TRBV19	TRBD1	TRBJ2-2	TGTGCCAGTAGTATCCGGGACAGCTACACCGGGGAGCTGTTTTTT	CASSIRDSYTGELFF
-	TRBV18	-	TRBJ2-2	TGTGCCAGCTCACTAGGACAGCACACCGGGGAGCTGTTTTTT	CASSLGQHTGELFF
-	TRBV6-5	TRBD1	TRBJ1-1	TGTGCCAGCACGAGACAGGGGGCGGATTGGACTGAAGCTTTCTTT	CASTRQGADWTEAFF
-	TRBV7-9	TRBD1	TRBJ1-1	TGTGCCAGCACCAGACAGGGGGCAAAGTCTGAAGCTTTCTTT	CASTRQGAKSEAFF
-	TRBV7-8	TRBD1	TRBJ1-4	TGTGCCAGCAGCCGCCGCGGGACAGGCGATGAAAAACTGTTTTTT	CASSRRGTGDEKLFF